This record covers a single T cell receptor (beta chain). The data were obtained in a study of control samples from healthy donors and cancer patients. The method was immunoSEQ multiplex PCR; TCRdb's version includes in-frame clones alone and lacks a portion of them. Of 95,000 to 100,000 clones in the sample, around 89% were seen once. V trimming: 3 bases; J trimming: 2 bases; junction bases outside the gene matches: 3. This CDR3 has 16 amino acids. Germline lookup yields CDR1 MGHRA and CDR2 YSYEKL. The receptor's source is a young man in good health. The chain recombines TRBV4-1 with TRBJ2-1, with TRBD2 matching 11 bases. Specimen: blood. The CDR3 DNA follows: TGCGCCAGCAGCCAGACTAGCGGGGAAGCCTACAATGAGCAGTTCTTC. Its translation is CASSQTSGEAYNEQFF.